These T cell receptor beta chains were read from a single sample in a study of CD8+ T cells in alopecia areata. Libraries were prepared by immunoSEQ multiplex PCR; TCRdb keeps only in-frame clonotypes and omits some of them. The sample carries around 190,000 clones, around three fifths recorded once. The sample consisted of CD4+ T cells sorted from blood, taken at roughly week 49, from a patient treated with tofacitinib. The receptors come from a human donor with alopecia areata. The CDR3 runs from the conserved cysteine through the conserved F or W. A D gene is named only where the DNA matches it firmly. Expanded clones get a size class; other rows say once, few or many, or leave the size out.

cdr3_aa: CSVRTGGNNSPLHF; cdr3_nt: TGCAGCGTCCGGACGGGTGGGAATAATTCACCCCTCCACTTT; clone_size: few; j_call: TRBJ1-6; d_call: -; v_call: TRBV29-1
cdr3_aa: CSALQGSNYNEQFF; cdr3_nt: TGCAGCGCCCTGCAGGGGAGTAATTACAATGAGCAGTTCTTC; clone_size: -; j_call: TRBJ2-1; d_call: -; v_call: TRBV29-1
cdr3_aa: CASSDRDRGSYEQYF; cdr3_nt: TGTGCCAGCAGCGACCGGGACAGGGGCTCCTACGAGCAGTACTTC; clone_size: -; j_call: TRBJ2-7; d_call: TRBD1; v_call: TRBV27
cdr3_aa: CAISEDLAGYQETQYF; cdr3_nt: TGTGCCATCAGTGAAGACCTAGCGGGGTACCAAGAGACCCAGTACTTC; clone_size: -; j_call: TRBJ2-5; d_call: TRBD2; v_call: TRBV10-3
cdr3_aa: CAWSRSRVREQYF; cdr3_nt: TGTGCCTGGAGTAGGTCGCGGGTGAGAGAGCAGTACTTC; clone_size: few; j_call: TRBJ2-7; d_call: -; v_call: TRBV30
cdr3_aa: CASSSVDPNYGYTF; cdr3_nt: TGTGCCAGCAGCTCGGTAGACCCTAACTATGGCTACACCTTC; clone_size: once; j_call: TRBJ1-2; d_call: -; v_call: TRBV5-4
cdr3_aa: CASSLGRSRNPYEQYF; cdr3_nt: TGTGCCAGCAGCTTAGGGCGGAGCAGGAACCCCTACGAGCAGTACTTC; clone_size: -; j_call: TRBJ2-7; d_call: -; v_call: TRBV7-2
cdr3_aa: CASYSDRETGELFF; cdr3_nt: TGTGCCAGCTACAGTGACAGGGAAACCGGGGAGCTGTTTTTT; clone_size: once; j_call: TRBJ2-2; d_call: TRBD1; v_call: TRBV2
cdr3_aa: CASSLVGATEAFF; cdr3_nt: TGCGCCAGCAGCCTAGTAGGGGCCACTGAAGCTTTCTTT; clone_size: -; j_call: TRBJ1-1; d_call: -; v_call: TRBV5-1
cdr3_aa: CASSLRGWQFF; cdr3_nt: TGTGCCAGCAGCTTGCGGGGTTGGCAGTTCTTC; clone_size: -; j_call: TRBJ2-1; d_call: -; v_call: TRBV11-3
cdr3_aa: CSVEEAGWPSGYTF; cdr3_nt: TGCAGCGTTGAAGAGGCAGGCTGGCCTAGTGGCTACACCTTC; clone_size: -; j_call: TRBJ1-2; d_call: -; v_call: TRBV29-1
cdr3_aa: CASRTGPQGEQYF; cdr3_nt: TGTGCCAGCAGGACCGGGCCCCAGGGCGAGCAGTACTTC; clone_size: many; j_call: TRBJ2-7; d_call: -; v_call: TRBV2
cdr3_aa: CASSPAGVTGELFF; cdr3_nt: TGTGCCAGCAGCCCCGCCGGGGTAACCGGGGAGCTGTTTTTT; clone_size: -; j_call: TRBJ2-2; d_call: -; v_call: TRBV5-6
cdr3_aa: CASSHTTRTSRIADTQYF; cdr3_nt: TGTGCCAGCAGCCACACGACCCGTACTAGCAGAATAGCAGATACGCAGTATTTT; clone_size: -; j_call: TRBJ2-3; d_call: -; v_call: TRBV5-6
cdr3_aa: CASSLDRTGELFF; cdr3_nt: TGTGCCAGCAGCTTAGACAGGACCGGGGAGCTGTTTTTT; clone_size: few; j_call: TRBJ2-2; d_call: -; v_call: TRBV7-8
cdr3_aa: CASSTTAQQPGEQYF; cdr3_nt: TGTGCCAGCAGTACTACAGCCCAGCAGCCGGGCGAGCAGTACTTC; clone_size: -; j_call: TRBJ2-7; d_call: -; v_call: TRBV6-1
cdr3_aa: CASTPTTSSYEQYF; cdr3_nt: TGTGCCAGCACGCCCACCACGAGCTCCTACGAGCAGTACTTC; clone_size: once; j_call: TRBJ2-7; d_call: -; v_call: TRBV6-6
cdr3_aa: CASSLSGLAGNNEQFF; cdr3_nt: TGTGCCAGCAGCTTGTCTGGACTAGCGGGGAACAATGAGCAGTTCTTC; clone_size: few; j_call: TRBJ2-1; d_call: TRBD2; v_call: TRBV7-2
cdr3_aa: CASSLEQGIKNIQYF; cdr3_nt: TGTGCCAGCAGCTTAGAACAGGGCATTAAAAACATTCAGTACTTC; clone_size: -; j_call: TRBJ2-4; d_call: -; v_call: TRBV7-9
cdr3_aa: CSVRATDLALSPLHF; cdr3_nt: TGCAGCGTTCGTGCCACGGATTTAGCCCTCTCACCCCTCCACTTT; clone_size: -; j_call: TRBJ1-6; d_call: -; v_call: TRBV29-1
cdr3_aa: CASSLAGQVHGYTF; cdr3_nt: TGTGCCAGCAGCTTAGCAGGACAGGTCCACGGCTACACCTTC; clone_size: -; j_call: TRBJ1-2; d_call: TRBD1; v_call: TRBV7-9
cdr3_aa: CASSSDSAVNTEAFF; cdr3_nt: TGTGCCAGTAGTTCAGACTCGGCAGTGAACACTGAAGCTTTCTTT; clone_size: -; j_call: TRBJ1-1; d_call: -; v_call: TRBV19
cdr3_aa: CASSPRRGAEKNLYNEQFF; cdr3_nt: TGTGCCAGCTCACCAAGGCGGGGGGCCGAGAAGAACTTATACAATGAGCAGTTCTTC; clone_size: -; j_call: TRBJ2-1; d_call: TRBD2; v_call: TRBV18